This T cell receptor beta chain stems from a study of vaccination effects on CD4 cells after COVID-19. Across the whole study: Convalescent patients (three in total) were sampled early and late after vaccination.

Cultured cells yielded isolated CD4+ T cells after 10 days. This person's SARS-CoV-2 infection, confirmed by PCR, occurred between March and December 2020. Each participant was administered two doses of either the BNT162b2 or the mRNA-1273 vaccine. Half-medium exchanges with IL-2 medium took place on days 3 and 7. Using immunoSEQ multiplex PCR, the repertoire was profiled, and TCRdb retains in-frame clones only, with some absent. Counted here are tens of thousands of clones, over 60% occurring once; the ten biggest clones make up about 3.8%. Germline-derived CDR1 and CDR2 are SGHDN and FVKESK. The CDR3 has 13 amino acids. V trimming: 6 bases; J trimming: 3 bases; junction bases outside the gene matches: 2. About this clone itself: Antigen: not known.

The starting material was CD4+ T cells from PBMCs cultured without peptide, obtained after COVID-19 vaccination. The V and J genes are TRBV14 and TRBJ1-1; 9 bases are a match to TRBD1. The TCR was taken from a human donor who had a prior SARS-CoV-2 infection. The CDR3 region is CASRRTGDTEAFF. The CDR3, as DNA: TGTGCCAGCAGGCGGACAGGGGACACTGAAGCTTTCTTT.